This entry lists 16 T cell receptor beta chains sequenced from one sample in a study of CD8 T cells in Susac syndrome (dated by TCRdb to the late 2010s). The library was built by means of the immunoSEQ multiplex PCR assay. RNA was extracted using the RNeasy kit, and roughly 0.5 to 1 ug of the RNA was reverse transcribed with random hexamers. TCRdb applied fastp at Q25 and MiXCR to the public reads, then kept only in-frame beta chains. Rows with one shared CDR3 protein collapse into an entry with the most common genes and DNA. This sample gives some 180,000 distinct CDR3 sequences in total; 85% to 95% of them show up just once. The ten largest clones add up to 0.099% of the sample. Sequencing was carried out using CD4+ T cells from PBMCs. These receptor sequences come from a human donor with Susac syndrome.

This chain joins TRBV12-3 or TRBV12-4 and TRBJ2-3; TRBD2 matches 7 bases. The V segment lost 8 bases and the J segment 2 bases; nucleotides outside the gene matches: 7. This CDR3 is built from 14 residues. Here the CDR3 DNA reads TGTGCCAGCCGCCCGACTAGCTCCACAGATACGCAGTATTTT. Protein: CASRPTSSTDTQYF.

V and J are TRBV10-3 and TRBJ1-2; possible D gene TRBD1, 5 bases. In germline, CDR1 is ENHRY, CDR2 SYGVKD. This CDR3 is 14 amino acids long. V gave up 6 bases and J gave up 4 bases, with 15 bases separating them. The CDR3: CAISRDGDIYGYTF. In DNA form, the CDR3 reads TGTGCCATCAGCAGGGACGGAGATATCTATGGCTACACCTTC.

The chain is built from TRBV5-8 and TRBJ1-2; D gene ambiguous. There are 14 residues in the CDR3. V was shortened by 4 bases and J by 4 bases, with 14 bases between the two germline ends. Germline V gene lookup returns CDR1 SGHTS and CDR2 YDEGEE. CDR3 amino acids: CASSTSRASYGYTF. CDR3 DNA sequence: TGTGCCAGCAGCACCTCTAGGGCCTCCTATGGCTACACCTTC.

This sequence joins TRBV29-1 and TRBJ1-4; 7 bases match TRBD1. In germline, CDR1 is SQVTM, CDR2 ANQGSEA. CDR3 length: 13 amino acids. J gave up 7 bases and V 7 bases, and 9 bases lay outside the gene matches. The CDR3 sequence: CSARQGSSEKLFF. In nucleotides, the CDR3 is TGCAGCGCCCGACAGGGATCTAGTGAAAAACTGTTTTTT. Full variable domain (outside the CDR3, taken from reference TRBV29-1 and TRBJ1-4): SAVISQKPSRDICQRGTSLTIQCQVDSQVTMMFWYRQQPGQSLTLIATANQGSEATYESGFVIDKFPISRPNLTFSTLTVSNMSPEDSSIYLCSARQGSSEKLFFGSGTQLSVL.

The chain recombines TRBV28 with TRBJ1-2; D gene uncertain. The CDR3 totals 13 residues. Trimming removed 6 bases at V and 4 bases at J, with 12 bases between. Germline V gives CDR1 MDHEN, CDR2 SYDVKM. The CDR3 protein is CASSLTSTYGYTF. The CDR3, as DNA: TGTGCCAGCAGCCTGACGAGTACCTATGGCTACACCTTC.

The rearrangement joins TRBV25-1 to TRBJ1-6; D unresolved. The germline gives CDR1 MGHDK, CDR2 SYGVNS. The CDR3 consists of 16 residues. Trimming removed 2 bases from V and 7 bases from J, with 15 bases in between. The CDR3 sequence is CASSEGGVVLNSPLHF. The DNA of the CDR3 is TGTGCCAGCAGTGAAGGCGGGGTAGTACTAAATTCACCCCTCCACTTT.

The chain joins TRBV7-2 to TRBJ2-5; no clear D. There are 13 residues in the CDR3. Trimming pared 4 bases from V and 4 bases from J, leaving 10 bases between. Looked up from germline, CDR1 is SGHTA and CDR2 is FQGNSA. DNA for the CDR3: TGTGCCAGCAGCTCGCTCCCCCGAGAGACCCAGTACTTC. Translation gives CASSSLPRETQYF.

The rearrangement uses TRBV19 and TRBJ2-2; D is tentatively TRBD1 or TRBD2 (7 bases each). Germline V gene data show CDR1 as LNHDA and CDR2 as SQIVND (reference sequence). This CDR3 spans 16 amino acids. Trimming took 6 bases from V and 6 from J, leaving 20 bases between them. For the CDR3, the DNA is TGTGCCAGTAGCTACCTGGGAGGGGGCGAAGCCGGGGAGCTGTTTTTT. Translation: CASSYLGGGEAGELFF.

The rearrangement links TRBV3-1 to TRBJ2-7, with D possibly being TRBD2 (5 bases). Germline V gene sequence: CDR1 LGHDT, CDR2 YNNKEL (reference sequence). This CDR3 is 14 amino acids long. V shed 8 bases and J shed 6 bases, with 20 bases lying between them. CDR3 nucleotide sequence: TGTGCCAGCCGTCCGAGGGCCTCCTCGGGCGAGCAGTACTTC. Translated, it gives CASRPRASSGEQYF.

This chain links TRBV15 with TRBJ2-3; D unresolved. The V gene's germline CDR1 is LNHNV and CDR2 YYDKDF (reference sequence). V gave up 0 bases and J gave up 0 bases, with 16 bases separating them. The CDR3 sequence is 18 residues long. DNA of the CDR3: TGTGCCACCAGCAGAGATCGATCCAGCGTCGCTAGCACAGATACGCAGTATTTT. Protein: CATSRDRSSVASTDTQYF. Complete variable domain (other parts from reference TRBV15 and TRBJ2-3): DAMVIQNPRYQVTQFGKPVTLSCSQTLNHNVMYWYQQKSSQAPKLLFHYYDKDFNNEADTPDNFQSRRPNTSFCFLDIRSPGLGDTAMYLCATSRDRSSVASTDTQYFGPGTRLTVL.

The chain carries TRBV19 and TRBJ1-1, with D unclear. Trimming removed 6 bases at V and 2 bases at J, with 13 bases between. This CDR3 contains 14 residues. Germline assignment: CDR1 LNHDA and CDR2 SQIVND (reference sequence). The CDR3 sequence is CASSGGPFNTEAFF. The CDR3 region has the DNA TGTGCCAGTAGCGGAGGACCATTCAACACTGAAGCTTTCTTT.

This rearrangement joins TRBV28 to TRBJ1-5; D is perhaps TRBD1 (6 bases). V shed 11 bases and J shed 6 bases, with 23 bases lying between them. Germline V gives CDR1 MDHEN, CDR2 SYDVKM. This CDR3 has 15 residues. CDR3 coding DNA: TGTGCCTCCAGACCCCCAGGGGTCAGCGCTCAGCCCCAGCATTTT. Amino acid sequence: CASRPPGVSAQPQHF.

The chain recombines TRBV12-3 or TRBV12-4 with TRBJ2-1; a weak D match, TRBD1 (6 bases). The CDR3 contains 15 residues. V was clipped by 4 bases and J by 8 bases, with 18 bases between them. This CDR3 reads CASSSRRNRVHEQFF. The CDR3 nucleotides are TGTGCCAGCAGTTCTCGCAGAAACAGGGTCCATGAGCAGTTCTTC.

This chain connects TRBV6-5 to TRBJ2-5; no definite D call. V was trimmed by 8 bases and J by 2 bases, leaving 9 bases between them. Per germline, CDR1 MNHEY and CDR2 SVGAGI. This CDR3 is built from 12 residues. The CDR3, as DNA: TGTGCCAGCGGGCGGCAACAAGAGACCCAGTACTTC. Translation: CASGRQQETQYF.

This chain uses TRBV11-2 with TRBJ2-3; D is undetermined. The V end lost 1 base, the J end lost 4 bases, and 12 bases lay between the germline ends. The CDR3 length is 15 residues. Germline values: CDR1 SGHAT, CDR2 FQNNGV. The CDR3 DNA is TGTGCCAGCAGCTTAGGATCCCTGGCGGCAGATACGCAGTATTTT. This gives the protein CASSLGSLAADTQYF.

This clonotype was recorded once. The rearrangement joins TRBV5-1 to TRBJ2-3; D ambiguous. CDR1 and CDR2 (germline): SGHRS, YFSETQ. Trimming pared 4 bases from V and 3 bases from J, leaving 15 bases between. The CDR3 extends over 15 amino acids. The CDR3 DNA is TGCGCCAGCAGCGTAAGGGAAATGTCAACAGATACGCAGTATTTT. The encoded protein is CASSVREMSTDTQYF.